The text below deals with one TCR beta chain. This entry belongs to a study of blood T cell repertoires in COVID-19. The protocol was immunoSEQ multiplex PCR, while the TCRdb copy is restricted to in-frame clones and leaves out a portion. The sample lists roughly 380,000 clones; approximately 89% were seen once. This CDR3 comprises 13 residues. Germline values: CDR1 LGHDT, CDR2 YNNKEL (reference sequence). Trimming left V 8 bases short and J 4 bases short, with 14 bases between. This TCR was recovered from a woman in her thirties or forties with COVID-19, enrolled during active disease. The V and J genes are TRBV3-1 (or the pseudogene TRBV3-2) and TRBJ1-2, with a possible D match to TRBD1 (6 bases). Sequences were obtained from peripheral blood. This chain's CDR3 is CASRRRGSYGYTF. The CDR3, as DNA: TGTGCCAGCCGCCGCAGGGGAAGCTATGGCTACACCTTC.